This T cell receptor (beta chain) derives from a study of blood T cell repertoires in COVID-19 (TCRdb year 2020). About the study as a whole: Samples from collaborators originated in the United States, Italy and Spain and spanned both the acute and convalescent phases of COVID-19. The material from the prospective study consisted of cDNA or gDNA derived from T cells, B-cell-depleted T cells, or PBMCs. A freely available public database, intended as a resource for researchers studying the immune response to SARS-CoV-2, is where the repertoires were released. The dataset comprised deeply sampled blood TCRbeta repertoires from subjects exposed to, actively infected with, or recovered from COVID-19. Sample metadata almost always included a de-identified subject ID, COVID-19 status, age in years and sex. Samples came from the ongoing ImmuneRACE study (first 160 participants) plus 1,254 subjects from 6 global collaborators. Where available, HLA class I and class II types were obtained from metadata supplied by the sample provider rather than from assay-based typing.

TCRbeta CDR3 regions were amplified from genomic DNA using the immunoSEQ Assay, a bias-controlled multiplex PCR. The study's own analysis went as follows. Within the assay, amplification of reference gene primers was used to estimate how many nucleated cells each sample contained. To quantify the absolute abundance of each unique TCRbeta CDR3 rearrangement, sequence reads were collapsed and filtered. Productive Simpson clonality was computed per sample as the square root of Simpson's diversity index over productive rearrangements. TCRdb stores this immuneACCESS table with in-frame sequences only. Part of the clones is absent; in the studies checked, under half of the shortfall reflects unresolved V genes, and no reason is known for the rest. The V and J calls and clone size are taken from that table; D and trimming were inferred from the DNA. This sample lists 120,000 or so clones; over 75% were detected once. About 4.2% of the sample is taken by the ten largest.

A word on this clone: No antigen is known for it. Base qualities are not provided; no much larger clone lies one nucleotide away.

The full study reports these points: The amount of clinical and demographic metadata varied by source and participant and was provided uncurated.

Each collaborating institution followed its own protocols to collect whole blood in K2EDTA tubes. For TCRbeta analysis, collaborator samples were shipped as frozen whole blood, as isolated PBMCs, or as DNA extracted from either sample type. The CDR3 measures 15 amino acids from cysteine to phenylalanine. Here the CDR3 DNA is all that survives: 45 bases in frame from base 1. V loses 7 bases, J loses 0 bases, and the germline ends lie 10 bases apart. CDR1 and CDR2 were assigned from the germline V gene as SNHLY and FYNNEI. The rearranged chain carries TRBV2 and TRBJ1-6, with a tentative D gene TRBD1 over 5 matching bases. The source is a woman in her 70s with acute or convalescent COVID-19. Sequencing input: peripheral blood. The DNA sequence reads TGTGCCAGCACCCAGGGAATCTCCTATAATTCACCCCTCCACTTT. It translates as CASTQGISYNSPLHF.